Included here is one TCR beta chain sequence, with context. Its antigen is as yet unknown. Autologous stem cell transplantation was followed by relapse in every patient, and brentuximab vedotin exposure varied. Classifying best responses yielded complete response, partial response or progressive disease. Assay: immunoSEQ multiplex PCR; the TCRdb copy retains only in-frame clones and omits some. The sample shows approximately 21,000 clones, around 70% of them seen only once. The source of the sample is a study of PD-1 blockade in classical Hodgkin lymphoma. The study's findings and limits: Reported baseline diversity: healthy donors highest, relapsed/refractory patients lowest. Diversity similar to that of newly diagnosed patients was seen at baseline in complete responders. Diversity in CD4+ TCRs, unlike that measured in CD8+ TCRs, had risen significantly by C4D1.

The germline V gene encodes CDR1 MNHNY and CDR2 SVGAGI (reference sequence). The CDR3 covers 14 residues. The V end lost 7 bases, the J end lost 0 bases, and 12 bases lay between the germline ends. The source was peripheral blood mononuclear cells (PBMCs), collected at baseline. The chain uses TRBV6-6 and TRBJ1-1; D is ambiguous. The sequence came from a human donor with classical Hodgkin lymphoma. CDR3 residues: CASTRTVMNTEAFF. DNA for the CDR3: TGTGCCAGCACTCGGACGGTTATGAACACTGAAGCTTTCTTT.